This T cell receptor (beta chain) was found in a study of control samples from healthy donors and cancer patients. V was shortened by 3 bases and J by 1 base, with 13 bases between the two germline ends. Germline CDR1 LNHDA, CDR2 SQIVND (reference sequence). The CDR3 consists of 16 residues. This table comes from immunoSEQ multiplex PCR, and its TCRdb copy is limited to in-frame clones, with some not included. The sample consists of roughly 30,000 clones, about 85% of them appearing once. The chain employs TRBV19 and TRBJ1-5, with D maybe TRBD1 (5 bases). Sequencing used formalin-fixed, paraffin-embedded tissue. This clonotype was obtained from a female donor with melanoma. CDR3 DNA: TGTGCCAGTAGTATTGGTGGGGGAGTGAGCAATCAGCCCCAGCATTTT. Translation: CASSIGGGVSNQPQHF.